The rows below give T cell receptor beta chains drawn from one sample of a study of blood T cells in healthy people across ages. TCRdb re-called the 5' RACE reads with MiXCR, one entry per CDR3 protein. This sample has 450,000 to 700,000 distinct CDR3 sequences; 27% occur once, and the top ten carry roughly 18%. Sequencing was performed on blood. These TCRs come from a woman in her seventies in good health. The CDR3 runs from the conserved cysteine through the conserved F or W. D genes are given only for firm matches. Clone size appears in some rows only: once, few, many, or a class for an expanded clone.

D: -
V: TRBV7-2
J: TRBJ2-5
size: few
CDR3: CASSLVVAQEAQYF
DNA: TGTGCCAGCAGCTTAGTGGTTGCCCAAGAGGCCCAGTACTTC

D: TRBD1
V: TRBV4-1
J: TRBJ2-3
size: -
CDR3: CASSPGTAAPADTQYF
DNA: TGCGCCAGCAGCCCCGGGACAGCCGCCCCAGCAGATACGCAGTATTTT

D: TRBD1
V: TRBV27
J: TRBJ1-5
size: -
CDR3: CASSYGTGNQPQHF
DNA: TGTGCCAGCAGTTACGGGACAGGCAATCAGCCCCAGCATTTT

D: -
V: TRBV6-2/TRBV6-3
J: TRBJ2-3
size: many
CDR3: CASSLLGTLDTQYF
DNA: TGTGCCAGCAGTCTTTTGGGGACACTAGATACGCAGTATTTT

D: -
V: TRBV6-6
J: TRBJ2-1
size: -
CDR3: CACTGSSYNEQFF
DNA: TGTGCATGCACAGGAAGCTCCTACAATGAGCAGTTCTTC

D: -
V: TRBV7-2
J: TRBJ1-1
size: few
CDR3: CASSPGPKRAFF
DNA: TGTGCCAGCAGCCCTGGACCAAAGAGAGCTTTCTTT

D: -
V: TRBV29-1
J: TRBJ2-5
size: -
CDR3: CSVARDQETQYF
DNA: TGCAGTGTTGCGAGGGACCAAGAGACCCAGTACTTC

D: -
V: TRBV12-3/TRBV12-4
J: TRBJ2-4
size: -
CDR3: CASSRTQGGNIQYF
DNA: TGTGCCAGCAGCCGCACCCAGGGCGGGAACATTCAGTACTTC

D: -
V: TRBV5-1
J: TRBJ2-5
size: -
CDR3: CASTPPSETQYF
DNA: TGCGCCAGCACGCCCCCCTCGGAGACCCAGTACTTC

D: -
V: TRBV7-2
J: TRBJ2-1
size: few
CDR3: CASSLEPHNEQFF
DNA: TGTGCCAGCAGCTTAGAGCCCCACAATGAGCAGTTCTTC

D: -
V: TRBV20-1
J: TRBJ2-5
size: -
CDR3: CSARVGGSQETQYF
DNA: TGCAGTGCTAGAGTGGGGGGAAGCCAAGAGACCCAGTACTTC

D: TRBD1
V: TRBV10-3
J: TRBJ1-2
size: -
CDR3: CAISAGTDYGYTF
DNA: TGTGCCATCAGTGCGGGGACAGACTATGGCTACACCTTC

D: TRBD1
V: TRBV29-1
J: TRBJ1-1
size: -
CDR3: CSVAIDRGGTEAFF
DNA: TGCAGCGTCGCCATTGACAGGGGGGGCACTGAAGCTTTCTTT

D: -
V: TRBV29-1
J: TRBJ1-2
size: -
CDR3: CSVEDRGNSWGYTF
DNA: TGCAGCGTTGAAGATCGAGGCAACTCCTGGGGCTACACCTTC

D: -
V: TRBV4-3
J: TRBJ1-5
size: -
CDR3: CASSQDVYRVNQPQHF
DNA: TGCGCCAGCAGCCAAGACGTGTACAGGGTTAATCAGCCCCAGCATTTT

D: -
V: TRBV20-1
J: TRBJ2-3
size: -
CDR3: CSAPASASLADTQYF
DNA: TGCAGTGCTCCCGCTTCCGCCAGCCTCGCAGATACGCAGTATTTT

D: TRBD2
V: TRBV28
J: TRBJ2-1
size: -
CDR3: CASSLQTGLADYNEQFF
DNA: TGTGCCAGCAGTTTGCAAACCGGACTAGCGGATTACAATGAGCAGTTCTTC

D: TRBD1
V: TRBV11-2
J: TRBJ2-5
size: -
CDR3: CASSLDTGQGETQYF
DNA: TGTGCCAGCAGCTTAGACACGGGACAGGGAGAGACCCAGTACTTC

D: -
V: TRBV7-2
J: TRBJ2-7
size: many
CDR3: CASSWGRATYEQYF
DNA: TGTGCCAGCAGCTGGGGGCGGGCCACCTACGAGCAGTACTTC

D: -
V: TRBV29-1
J: TRBJ2-1
size: -
CDR3: CSVEGQFF
DNA: TGCAGCGTTGAAGGGCAGTTCTTC

D: -
V: TRBV12-3/TRBV12-4
J: TRBJ1-2
size: -
CDR3: CASYKGGYTF
DNA: TGTGCCAGTTACAAGGGTGGCTACACCTTC

D: -
V: TRBV5-4
J: TRBJ2-5
size: many
CDR3: CASSLYYQETQYF
DNA: TGTGCCAGCAGCTTGTACTACCAAGAGACCCAGTACTTC

D: -
V: TRBV9
J: TRBJ1-1
size: few
CDR3: CASSVGDMNTEAFF
DNA: TGTGCCAGCAGCGTAGGAGACATGAACACTGAAGCTTTCTTT

D: TRBD1
V: TRBV24-1
J: TRBJ2-3
size: few
CDR3: CATSDFTGVSTDTQYF
DNA: TGTGCCACCAGTGATTTTACAGGGGTTAGCACAGATACGCAGTATTTT

D: TRBD1
V: TRBV19
J: TRBJ1-2
size: few
CDR3: CASSIWTGGYKTF
DNA: TGTGCCAGTAGTATTTGGACAGGGGGCTATAAGACCTTC

D: -
V: TRBV6-2/TRBV6-3
J: TRBJ2-7
size: few
CDR3: CASNLRPSGRPYEQYF
DNA: TGTGCCAGCAACCTTCGCCCTTCGGGGAGGCCCTACGAGCAGTACTTC

D: -
V: TRBV7-9
J: TRBJ1-2
size: -
CDR3: CASSLAGDFGGYTF
DNA: TGTGCCAGCAGCTTAGCGGGGGATTTTGGTGGCTACACCTTC

D: -
V: TRBV6-1
J: TRBJ2-7
size: few
CDR3: CASGYHAYEQYF
DNA: TGTGCCAGCGGTTATCATGCCTACGAGCAGTACTTC

D: TRBD1
V: TRBV4-2
J: TRBJ1-2
size: -
CDR3: CASSQRTGGDYGYTF
DNA: TGTGCCAGCAGCCAGCGGACAGGGGGAGACTATGGCTACACCTTC

D: -
V: TRBV5-1
J: TRBJ2-2
size: -
CDR3: CASSAISANTGELFF
DNA: TGCGCCAGCAGCGCAATTTCTGCGAACACCGGGGAGCTGTTTTTT

D: -
V: TRBV12-3/TRBV12-4
J: TRBJ2-2
size: few
CDR3: CASRPYSTGELFF
DNA: TGTGCCAGCAGACCGTACTCCACCGGGGAGCTGTTTTTT

D: TRBD1
V: TRBV15
J: TRBJ1-2
size: -
CDR3: CATSRGTGWRYTF
DNA: TGTGCCACCAGCAGAGGGACAGGATGGCGCTACACCTTC

D: -
V: TRBV11-2
J: TRBJ1-2
size: few
CDR3: CASSLTDLLF
DNA: TGTGCCAGCAGCTTAACGGACCTTCTTTTC